The next 32 T cell receptor beta chains were all read from a single sample in a study of PD-1 blockade in classical Hodgkin lymphoma. Patients all relapsed after autologous stem cell transplantation, and there was variation in brentuximab vedotin exposure. Some clones are missing from TCRdb's copy, which holds only in-frame ones; the method was immunoSEQ multiplex PCR. Of roughly 150,000 clones in the sample, under 85% were seen once. The material was peripheral blood mononuclear cells (PBMCs), obtained before the second cycle of nivolumab. The origin of the receptors is a human donor with classical Hodgkin lymphoma.

This clone was found once. The rearrangement joins TRBV28 to TRBJ1-2; 7 nucleotides align to TRBD1. The CDR3 covers 18 residues. CDR1 and CDR2 from the germline V gene are MDHEN and SYDVKM. V dropped 2 bases and J dropped 4; count of bases not matched to a gene: 16. The CDR3 loop is CASSLEVFLGTAIYGYTF. The CDR3 bases are TGTGCCAGCAGTTTAGAGGTATTCCTGGGGACAGCCATCTATGGCTACACCTTC.

In this sample, this clone turned up a few times. J is TRBJ1-1 and V is TRBV18, with D possibly being TRBD1 (6 bases). V was clipped by 8 bases and J by 0 bases, with 19 bases between them. This CDR3 has 16 amino acids. CDR1 is KGHSH and CDR2 is LQKENI in the germline V gene. CDR3 region: CASDRRAGEMNTEAFF. The DNA of the CDR3 is TGTGCCAGCGACCGGAGGGCAGGGGAAATGAACACTGAAGCTTTCTTT.

V and J are TRBV11-3 and TRBJ2-1; 8 bases match TRBD1. The trim removed 4 bases at V and 5 bases at J, leaving 7 bases unmatched. From germline, CDR1 is SGHNT and CDR2 YENEEA. The CDR3 extends over 15 amino acids. The CDR3 DNA reads TGTGCCAGCAGCTACAGACAGGGGATCGACAATGAGCAGTTCTTC. It is translated as CASSYRQGIDNEQFF. The entire variable domain, with the rest obtained from reference TRBV11-3 and TRBJ2-1, is as follows: EAGVVQSPRYKIIEKKQPVAFWCNPISGHNTLYWYLQNLGQGPELLIRYENEEAVDDSQLPKDRFSAERLKGVDSTLKIQPAELGDSAVYLCASSYRQGIDNEQFFGPGTRLTVL.

The rearrangement joins TRBV6-5 to TRBJ2-1; tentative D call: TRBD2 (5 bases). Germline CDR1 reads MNHEY; CDR2 reads SVGAGI. This CDR3 contains 15 residues. Between the trimmed V and J ends, which lost 2 bases and 0 bases, there was a span of 8 bases. DNA for the CDR3: TGTGCCAGCAGTTACGAACGGGGCTCCTACAATGAGCAGTTCTTC. The encoded protein is CASSYERGSYNEQFF.

This chain joins TRBV5-6 and TRBJ2-5; unclear D gene. Germline CDR1 SGHDT, CDR2 YYEEEE. The CDR3 is 13 residues long. V lost 2 bases, J lost 2 bases, and 7 bases lay in between. The CDR3 nucleotides read TGTGCCAGCAGCTTTCTTGGGCAAGAGACCCAGTACTTC. Encoded protein: CASSFLGQETQYF.

This clone was counted a few times. This CDR3 is CASSLSVPGSSYNSPLHF. Here the CDR3 DNA reads TGTGCCAGCAGTTTATCGGTCCCGGGAAGCTCCTATAATTCACCCCTCCACTTT. The chain joins TRBV27 to TRBJ1-6; D unresolved. The ends were cut back, 0 bases at V and 0 bases at J, with 12 bases in the middle. The CDR3 is 18 amino acids. In germline, CDR1 is MNHEY, CDR2 SMNVEV (reference sequence).

This clone was found a few times. V gene TRBV9 combines with J gene TRBJ2-3; D possibly corresponds to TRBD2 (6 bases). Germline lookup yields CDR1 SGDLS and CDR2 YYNGEE. This CDR3 is built from 13 residues. Trimming shortened V by 4 bases and J by 1 base, and 7 bases separated the two germline ends. The CDR3 nucleotides are TGTGCCAGCAGCCCGGGAGGCACAGATACGCAGTATTTT. Encoded protein: CASSPGGTDTQYF.

The rearrangement links TRBV7-2 to TRBJ1-6, with no clear D. The germline V gene has CDR1 SGHTA and CDR2 FQGNSA. The V end was cut by 1 base, the J end by 8 bases, with 6 bases between. The CDR3 extends over 13 amino acids. CDR3 amino acids: CASSLGLDSPLHF. The CDR3 bases are TGTGCCAGCAGCTTAGGGTTAGATTCACCCCTCCACTTT.

In its sample, this clone was seen once. One end of the junction fails to match germline, which may point to a read error. This chain joins TRBV28 and TRBJ2-7; D is unclear. The CDR3 sequence is 12 residues long. Germline V CDR1 and CDR2: MDHEN, SYDVKM. In DNA form, the CDR3 reads TGTGCCAGCAGTTTGTATAGCTACGAGCAGCACTTC. This gives the protein CASSLYSYEQHF.

J is TRBJ2-7 and V is TRBV6-6; D possibly corresponds to TRBD1 (6 bases). The CDR3 is 15 residues long. Germline CDR1 and CDR2: MNHNY and SVGAGI (reference sequence). Trimming left V 6 bases short and J 5 bases short, with 20 bases between. CDR3 bases: TGTGCCAGCAGCCAACAGGGCTGGCGGGTCGACGAGCAGTACTTC. It specifies CASSQQGWRVDEQYF.

This chain uses TRBV7-6 with TRBJ2-1, with 7 nucleotides matching TRBD1. CDR1 and CDR2 from the germline V gene are SGHVS and FNYEAQ. The J segment lost 8 bases and the V segment lost 1 base, leaving 2 bases of the junction unmatched. This CDR3 is built from 13 residues. CDR3 region: CASSLGGGYEQFF. The CDR3 nucleotides are TGTGCCAGCAGCTTAGGAGGGGGCTATGAGCAGTTCTTC.

J is TRBJ1-5 and V is TRBV6-1, with a possible D match to TRBD1 (6 bases). This CDR3 comprises 17 residues. With 2 bases removed from V and 2 bases from J, the gap between germline ends came to 16 bases. Germline CDR1 reads MNHNS; CDR2 reads SASEGT. The CDR3 loop is CASSETTGRMGNQPQHF. The DNA of the CDR3 is TGTGCCAGCAGTGAAACGACAGGAAGGATGGGCAATCAGCCCCAGCATTTT.

The chain has TRBV7-9 and TRBJ1-4; possible D gene TRBD1, 5 bases. The germline V and J ends were trimmed by 5 bases and 7 bases, with 20 bases remaining between them. Looked up from germline, CDR1 is SEHNR and CDR2 is FQNEAQ (reference sequence). This CDR3 spans 16 amino acids. This CDR3 reads CASSPITGDWIEKLFF. The CDR3 DNA reads TGTGCCAGCAGCCCTATTACGGGGGATTGGATTGAAAAACTGTTTTTT.

The chain joins TRBV6-6 to TRBJ1-3; 8 bases match TRBD1. The V gene's germline CDR1 is MNHNY and CDR2 SVGAGI (reference sequence). Trimming removed 6 bases from V and 3 bases from J; junction bases left unmatched: 4. The CDR3 sequence is 14 residues long. CDR3 bases: TGTGCCAGCAGCCAGGGACAGGTTGGAAACACCATATATTTT. Protein: CASSQGQVGNTIYF.

The rearrangement joins TRBV2 to TRBJ2-2; 7 bases match TRBD1. This CDR3 has 13 amino acids. Germline V gives CDR1 SNHLY, CDR2 FYNNEI. Germline trimming cut 8 bases from V and 7 bases from J; bases unmatched to any gene: 7. CDR3 protein: CASGNRGDGELFF. The CDR3 DNA reads as TGTGCCAGCGGTAACAGGGGCGACGGGGAGCTGTTTTTT.

This clone was detected only once. The chain links TRBV6-5 to TRBJ2-2, with 7 bases identical to TRBD2. V was pared by 8 bases and J by 4 bases, with 7 bases of the junction left unmatched. Germline V gene sequence: CDR1 MNHEY, CDR2 SVGAGI. There are 14 residues in the CDR3. In nucleotides, the CDR3 is TGTGCCAGCCGGACTAGTTGGGGCACCGGGGAGCTGTTTTTT. This sequence encodes CASRTSWGTGELFF.

Here the CDR3 reads CASSSTGASDYGYTF. Here the CDR3 DNA reads TGTGCCAGCAGCTCGACAGGGGCCTCGGACTATGGCTACACCTTC. The rearrangement uses TRBV5-4 and TRBJ1-2; TRBD1 aligns across 8 bases. V was clipped by 3 bases and J by 3 bases; unmatched bases: 7. The germline V gene has CDR1 SGHNT and CDR2 YYREEE (reference sequence). The CDR3 loop spans 15 amino acids. The complete variable domain, with remaining parts taken from reference TRBV5-4 and TRBJ1-2, reads ETGVTQSPTHLIKTRGQQVTLRCSSQSGHNTVSWYQQALGQGPQFIFQYYREEENGRGNFPPRFSGLQFPNYSSELNVNALELDDSALYLCASSSTGASDYGYTFGSGTRLTVV.

The V gene is TRBV10-3, the J gene TRBJ2-3; TRBD2 matches at 16 bases. CDR1 is ENHRY, CDR2 SYGVKD, per germline. Trimming took 4 bases from V and 0 from J; bases not matched to a gene: 7. CDR3 length: 19 residues. In nucleotides, the CDR3 is TGTGCCATCAGTGGTTCGGGACTAGCGGGAGGGCCTAGCACAGATACGCAGTATTTT. Its translation: CAISGSGLAGGPSTDTQYF.

This clone was detected once. The V gene is TRBV9, the J gene TRBJ2-1; D not resolved. The CDR3 contains 15 residues. V was pared by 0 bases and J by 2 bases, with 9 bases between. CDR1 SGDLS and CDR2 YYNGEE come from the germline V gene. In nucleotides, the CDR3 is TGTGCCAGCAGCGTAGCCGGCTCTCCCTACAATGAGCAGTTCTTC. Residues: CASSVAGSPYNEQFF.

The sample holds a few counts of this clone. This chain connects TRBV19 to TRBJ2-7; 8 bases are a match to TRBD1. Germline assignment: CDR1 LNHDA and CDR2 SQIVND (reference sequence). The V segment lost 3 bases and the J segment 3 bases; nucleotides outside the gene matches: 10. The CDR3 has 16 residues. As DNA, the CDR3 is TGTGCCAGTAGTATGGTCGGCCGGACAGGGCACTACGAGCAGTACTTC. It specifies CASSMVGRTGHYEQYF.

The genes are TRBV7-9 and TRBJ2-1; D uncertain. V was cut by 1 base and J by 12 bases, with 16 bases left in between. Germline loops: CDR1 SEHNR, CDR2 FQNEAQ (reference sequence). This CDR3 is built from 14 residues. In DNA, the CDR3 is TGTGCCAGCAGCTTAGTGGAAGCTGGCGCGCGGCAGTTCTTC. This gives the protein CASSLVEAGARQFF.

The chain has TRBV18 and TRBJ2-3; 8 bases agree with TRBD1. Germline assignment: CDR1 KGHSH and CDR2 LQKENI. After removal of 1 base from V and 0 bases from J, the junction contained 3 bases not matched to a gene. The CDR3 consists of 16 residues. The CDR3 reads CASSPLGQGSTDTQYF. Here the CDR3 DNA reads TGTGCCAGCTCACCACTCGGACAGGGAAGCACAGATACGCAGTATTTT.

V usage is TRBV6-5 and J usage is TRBJ2-6; D unresolved. Germline-derived CDR1 and CDR2 are MNHEY and SVGAGI. CDR3 size: 16 residues. Trimming took off 2 bases at V and 0 bases at J, with 8 bases between the two ends. CDR3 sequence reads: CASSYRINSGANVLTF. CDR3 sequence (DNA): TGTGCCAGCAGTTACCGGATCAACTCTGGGGCCAACGTCCTGACTTTC.

This chain connects TRBV5-1 to TRBJ2-7; TRBD1 matches 7 bases. The CDR3 length is 13 residues. J gave up 2 bases and V 4 bases, and 3 bases lay outside the gene matches. Germline CDR1 SGHRS, CDR2 YFSETQ. In DNA form, the CDR3 reads TGCGCCAGCAGCCGGGACAGCCCCTACGAGCAGTACTTC. Its protein product is CASSRDSPYEQYF.

This clone appeared a few times. The chain joins TRBV6-5 to TRBJ1-6; the D gene is possibly TRBD1 (5 bases). V was trimmed by 6 bases and J by 9 bases, leaving 9 bases between them. The CDR3 consists of 12 residues. Germline lookup yields CDR1 MNHEY and CDR2 SVGAGI. The CDR3 here is CASSQGFSPLHF. Written as DNA, the CDR3 is TGTGCCAGCAGCCAGGGATTTTCACCCCTCCACTTT.

In regard to this clone: A read error may be the cause here, since a much bigger clone is one base away. The rearrangement links TRBV28 to TRBJ2-1; 11 bases match TRBD2. There are 14 residues in the CDR3. Trimming removed 5 bases from V and 4 bases from J; junction bases left unmatched: 1. Germline CDR1 is MDHEN and CDR2 is SYDVKM. CDR3 coding DNA: TGTGCCAGCAGTGTAGCGGGAGGGTACAATGAGCAGTTCTTC. It is translated as CASSVAGGYNEQFF.

The chain recombines TRBV18 with TRBJ1-1; 8 nucleotides line up with TRBD1. This CDR3 is 15 amino acids long. Trimming cost V 2 bases and J 4 bases; bases outside gene matches: 6. The germline gives CDR1 KGHSH, CDR2 LQKENI. Written as DNA, the CDR3 is TGTGCCAGCTCACCAGGGCAGGGGGCAAGCACTGAAGCTTTCTTT. It translates to CASSPGQGASTEAFF.

The chain is built from TRBV7-6 and TRBJ2-2; D is unresolved. The CDR3 is 18 residues long. V gave up 3 bases and J gave up 0 bases, with 17 bases separating them. The germline V gene encodes CDR1 SGHVS and CDR2 FNYEAQ. The CDR3: CASSFLSGETPNTGELFF. In nucleotides, the CDR3 is TGTGCCAGCAGCTTTTTGTCGGGTGAGACACCGAACACCGGGGAGCTGTTTTTT.

The V gene is TRBV11-3, the J gene TRBJ2-1; the match to TRBD1 covers 9 bases. Germline loops: CDR1 SGHNT, CDR2 YENEEA. CDR3 length: 15 amino acids. With 5 bases clipped from V and 8 bases from J, the junction kept 10 bases outside the gene matches. The chain's CDR3 is CASSTVGTGLYEQFF. The CDR3 DNA reads as TGTGCCAGCAGCACGGTCGGGACAGGGTTATATGAGCAGTTCTTC.

The J gene is TRBJ1-1, the V gene TRBV2; D gene uncertain. Trimming took off 8 bases at V and 4 bases at J, with 8 bases between the two ends. CDR3 size: 11 residues. Per germline, CDR1 SNHLY and CDR2 FYNNEI. CDR3 sequence reads: CASSWSTEAFF. The CDR3 region has the DNA TGTGCCAGCTCATGGAGCACTGAAGCTTTCTTT.

This clone was counted ten times or more. The V call is TRBV10-3, the J call TRBJ1-2, with D hard to call. V lost 4 bases and J lost 8, with 8 bases in between. The CDR3 is 11 amino acids. The germline CDR1 and CDR2 sequences are ENHRY and SYGVKD. The CDR3 bases are TGTGCCATCAGTGCAGTTGAGGGCTACACCTTC. It yields the protein CAISAVEGYTF.

The chain is built from TRBV7-3 and TRBJ1-2; no clear D gene. The CDR3 length is 16 residues. Germline-derived CDR1 and CDR2 are SGHTA and FQGTGA. Between the trimmed V and J ends, which lost 0 bases and 0 bases, there was a span of 11 bases. The chain's CDR3 is CASSLTSHTANYGYTF. The CDR3 DNA is TGTGCCAGCAGCTTAACGAGCCACACAGCTAACTATGGCTACACCTTC.